The next 18 T cell receptor beta chains were all read from a single sample in a study of cytomegalovirus exposure and HLA in healthy donors. The PCR used 60 Vbeta and 13 Jbeta primers. The data were produced by immunoSEQ multiplex PCR, yet TCRdb's version contains in-frame clones alone and is incomplete. The sample yields approximately 180,000 clones, around 75% seen once. Sequenced sample: PBMCs. These TCRs come from a woman aged 25 to 39 in good health and CMV-seronegative.

Here the CDR3 reads CASSSARLAGAYEQYF. DNA for the CDR3: TGTGCCAGCAGCTCAGCCAGACTAGCGGGAGCCTACGAGCAGTACTTC. The chain links TRBV7-2 to TRBJ2-7; 12 bases line up with TRBD2. The CDR3 has 16 amino acids. Germline loops: CDR1 SGHTA, CDR2 FQGNSA. Trimming took 4 bases from V and 2 from J; bases not matched to a gene: 6.

The V call is TRBV21-1, the J call TRBJ1-2; TRBD1 was called by the table and not checked on the DNA. TRBV21-1 is marked as a pseudogene. The CDR3 has 16 amino acids. The CDR3 nucleotides are TGTGCCAGCAGCAAAACCGACAGGACTCTGGACTATGGCTACACCTTC. Its protein is CASSKTDRTLDYGYTF.

The V and J genes are TRBV2 and TRBJ2-7; the match to TRBD2 covers 11 bases. The CDR3 extends over 15 amino acids. Per the germline V gene, CDR1 is SNHLY and CDR2 is FYNNEI. Trimming removed 3 bases from V and 9 bases from J; junction bases left unmatched: 10. The CDR3 loop reads CASSDLRLAGGPQYF. Here the CDR3 DNA reads TGTGCCAGCAGTGACCTCCGTCTAGCGGGAGGTCCGCAGTACTTC.

This sequence joins TRBV5-1 and TRBJ2-7; D is ambiguous. CDR1 and CDR2 (germline): SGHRS, YFSETQ. The CDR3 length is 14 residues. V was cut by 1 base and J by 2 bases, with 10 bases left in between. CDR3 residues: CASSLNAVPYEQYF. CDR3 nucleotides: TGCGCCAGCAGCTTGAACGCGGTCCCCTACGAGCAGTACTTC.

This clone turned up a few times. The chain carries TRBV5-1 and TRBJ2-2, with TRBD1 as a possible D gene (5 bases). The CDR3 loop spans 12 amino acids. Germline-derived CDR1 and CDR2 are SGHRS and YFSETQ. Trimming cost V 5 bases and J 7 bases, with 9 bases left between them. Written as DNA, the CDR3 is TGCGCCAGCAGTTCCACAGGCGGGGAGCTGTTTTTT. Translating it yields CASSSTGGELFF.

The chain has TRBV9 and TRBJ2-5, with D tentatively TRBD1 (5 bases). Trimming left V 1 base short and J 4 bases short, with 17 bases between. The CDR3 spans 16 residues. CDR1 and CDR2 (germline): SGDLS, YYNGEE. CDR3 DNA: TGTGCCAGCAGCGTACAGGGTACACCCTATAGAGAGACCCAGTACTTC. This sequence encodes CASSVQGTPYRETQYF.

The rearrangement joins TRBV9 to TRBJ2-3, with TRBD2 identical over 12 bases. Germline values: CDR1 SGDLS, CDR2 YYNGEE. The CDR3 covers 16 residues. Trimming cost V 3 bases and J 3 bases; bases outside gene matches: 5. DNA for the CDR3: TGTGCCAGCAGCGCGACTAGCGGGAGTGGAACAGATACGCAGTATTTT. Encoded protein: CASSATSGSGTDTQYF.

The genes are TRBV5-1 and TRBJ2-7; 13 positions match TRBD2. V lost 0 bases to trimming and J lost 3 bases; unmatched junction nucleotides: 6. The CDR3 sequence is 17 residues long. Germline loops: CDR1 SGHRS, CDR2 YFSETQ. The CDR3 sequence is CASSLAITSGGGYEQYF. The CDR3 nucleotides read TGCGCCAGCAGCTTGGCCATAACTAGCGGGGGGGGCTACGAGCAGTACTTC.

This chain connects TRBV19 to TRBJ1-1, with TRBD1 matching 7 bases. The germline gives CDR1 LNHDA, CDR2 SQIVND (reference sequence). Unmatched junction bases numbered 10, after V lost 5 bases and J lost 7 bases. The CDR3 is made up of 14 amino acids. CDR3 amino acids: CASSDPGTVIEAFF. DNA of the CDR3: TGTGCCAGTAGTGACCCCGGGACAGTAATTGAAGCTTTCTTT.

This clone has only a few counts. The V and J genes are TRBV6-4 and TRBJ1-1; D not resolved. The germline V gene encodes CDR1 MRHNA and CDR2 SNTAGT. The length of the CDR3 is 12 residues. V was shortened by 10 bases and J by 5 bases, with 14 bases between the two germline ends. The CDR3 nucleotides read TGTGCCACACAACAGAGAAGGACTGAAGCTTTCTTT. It is translated as CATQQRRTEAFF.

The chain joins TRBV6-6 to TRBJ1-1; 8 bases align to TRBD1. This CDR3 contains 14 residues. Germline values: CDR1 MNHNY, CDR2 SVGAGI (reference sequence). Trimming removed 5 bases from V and 5 bases from J; junction bases left unmatched: 7. Here the CDR3 reads CASSSSGGWTEAFF. The CDR3 bases are TGTGCCAGCAGTAGCTCAGGGGGCTGGACTGAAGCTTTCTTT.

The chain uses TRBV10-3 and TRBJ2-7; the D is unclear. V lost 0 bases, J lost 3 bases, and 9 bases lay in between. CDR3 length: 14 amino acids. Germline V gene sequence: CDR1 ENHRY, CDR2 SYGVKD. In nucleotides, the CDR3 is TGTGCCATCAGTGAGTCCCTACTAATCTACGAGCAGTACTTC. It yields the protein CAISESLLIYEQYF.

The chain links TRBV21-1 to TRBJ1-4; the DNA was not used to check the table's D call, TRBD1. TRBV21-1 is assigned pseudogene status. This CDR3 is built from 19 residues. CDR3 in amino acids: CASTTSQGGRSKAGEKLFF. In DNA, the CDR3 is TGTGCCAGCACCACCTCCCAGGGGGGCAGGAGCAAAGCTGGGGAAAAACTGTTTTTT.

This clone was counted a few times. V usage is TRBV29-1 and J usage is TRBJ1-2; possibly TRBD1 for D (5 bases). The CDR3 consists of 17 residues. Germline V gives CDR1 SQVTM, CDR2 ANQGSEA. Trimming removed 1 base from V and 6 bases from J, with 24 bases in between. The CDR3 DNA reads TGCAGCGTTGAAGCCTTGGAGGGCGCCGGGACGGCGGATGGCTACACCTTC. This codes for CSVEALEGAGTADGYTF.

This sequence joins TRBV10-2 and TRBJ1-4; possible D gene TRBD1, 5 bases. The length of the CDR3 is 14 residues. Germline V lookup: CDR1 WSHSY, CDR2 SAAADI. V lost 3 bases and J 2 bases, leaving 7 bases between the germline ends. Written as DNA, the CDR3 is TGCGCCAGCAGTGATGGGGGGACTAATGAAAAACTGTTTTTT. As protein: CASSDGGTNEKLFF.

Remarks on this clone: The sample contains more than one DNA sequence encoding this CDR3. The genes are TRBV4-1 and TRBJ1-1; maybe TRBD1 (6 bases). The CDR3 loop spans 14 amino acids. The V end was cut by 6 bases, the J end by 1 base, with 12 bases between. Germline V gene sequence: CDR1 MGHRA, CDR2 YSYEKL. In DNA form, the CDR3 reads TGCGCCAGCAGGGGGACATTAAAGAACACTGAAGCTTTCTTT. This translates into CASRGTLKNTEAFF.

The J gene is TRBJ1-2, the V gene TRBV6-1; no definite D call. Germline-derived CDR1 and CDR2 are MNHNS and SASEGT. The CDR3 has 14 residues. Trimming removed 4 bases at V and 0 bases at J, with 9 bases between. CDR3 nucleotide sequence: TGTGCCAGCAGTGGAGGGCCGGCTAACTATGGCTACACCTTC. Its translation: CASSGGPANYGYTF.

The chain links TRBV11-2 to TRBJ2-5; 13 nucleotides align to TRBD2. Germline trimming cut 5 bases from V and 5 bases from J; bases unmatched to any gene: 8. The germline CDR1 and CDR2 sequences are SGHAT and FQNNGV. The CDR3 spans 16 residues. As DNA, the CDR3 is TGTGCCAGCAGCGCCTTACTAGCGGGAGGGCCGGAGACCCAGTACTTC. Translated, it gives CASSALLAGGPETQYF.